Each of the 7 T cell receptor beta chains below was sequenced from the same sample in a study of blood T cell repertoires in COVID-19 (dated by TCRdb to between 2020 and 2021). Receptor libraries were prepared by the immunoSEQ multiplex PCR assay. The table was pulled from immuneACCESS by TCRdb, which kept in-frame rearrangements only. Such tables lose some clones; where checked, under half of the loss comes from unresolved V genes, and the rest has no known cause. This sample is represented by 130,000 or so clones; 70% to 85% of them were singletons. The top ten clonotypes cover 17% of the sample. Sequencing input: peripheral blood. The receptors shown here come from a woman at least 80 years old with acute or convalescent COVID-19.

This sequence joins TRBV25-1 and TRBJ1-4, with D tentatively TRBD1 (5 bases). Germline V gene data show CDR1 as MGHDK and CDR2 as SYGVNS. V was trimmed by 4 bases and J by 6 bases, leaving 9 bases between them. This CDR3 is 13 amino acids long. The CDR3 coding sequence is TGTGCCAGCAGTGTGGGGGAGGATGAAAAACTGTTTTTT. It codes for CASSVGEDEKLFF.

The chain is built from TRBV6-5 and TRBJ1-5, with TRBD1 identical over 9 bases. The trim removed 5 bases at V and 7 bases at J, leaving 9 bases unmatched. The V gene's germline CDR1 is MNHEY and CDR2 SVGAGI. The CDR3 is 15 amino acids. CDR3 protein: CASSPTGGIGQPQHF. The CDR3 DNA sequence: TGTGCCAGCAGTCCTACAGGGGGCATTGGACAGCCCCAGCATTTT.

The rearrangement links TRBV3-1 (or the pseudogene TRBV3-2) to TRBJ1-2; no definite D call. Germline V CDR1 and CDR2: LGHDT, YNNKEL (reference sequence). V gave up 2 bases and J gave up 5 bases, with 12 bases separating them. The length of the CDR3 is 14 residues. The CDR3 coding sequence is TGTGCCAGCAGCCAAAGGAGGGTTGGGTATGGCTACACCTTC. It encodes CASSQRRVGYGYTF.

V is TRBV11-2 and J is TRBJ2-3; 8 positions match TRBD1. CDR1 is SGHAT, CDR2 FQNNGV, per germline. The V gene end was trimmed by 1 base and the J gene end by 3 bases; junction bases not matched to a gene: 6. This CDR3 spans 16 amino acids. The CDR3 DNA sequence: TGTGCCAGCAGCTTAGTCCCAAGGGACAGGACAGATACGCAGTATTTT. It yields the protein CASSLVPRDRTDTQYF.

This clone was recorded a few times. The genes are TRBV5-8 and TRBJ2-7; D may be TRBD2 (5 bases). This CDR3 has 17 amino acids. CDR1 is SGHTS and CDR2 is YDEGEE in the germline V gene. Trimming removed 0 bases from V and 1 base from J, with 17 bases in between. The CDR3 protein is CASSLVPWRVQSYEQYF. The CDR3 coding sequence is TGTGCCAGCAGCTTGGTTCCCTGGCGGGTACAGTCCTACGAGCAGTACTTC.

The gene calls are TRBV30 and TRBJ2-1, with 11 bases that match TRBD1. The germline V gene has CDR1 GTSNPN and CDR2 SVGIG (reference sequence). V trimming: 0 bases; J trimming: 9 bases; junction bases outside the gene matches: 4. The CDR3 consists of 14 residues. CDR3 protein: CAWSVGQGAVEQFF. The CDR3 DNA reads TGTGCCTGGAGTGTAGGACAGGGGGCGGTTGAGCAGTTCTTC.

The genes are TRBV5-1 and TRBJ1-2, with TRBD1 identical over 9 bases. V lost 4 bases and J lost 8; bases outside the gene matches: 9. The CDR3 loop spans 14 amino acids. Germline CDR1 SGHRS, CDR2 YFSETQ. The CDR3 coding sequence is TGCGCCAGCAGCGCCGACGGACAGGGGAAAGGCTACACCTTC. This translates into CASSADGQGKGYTF.